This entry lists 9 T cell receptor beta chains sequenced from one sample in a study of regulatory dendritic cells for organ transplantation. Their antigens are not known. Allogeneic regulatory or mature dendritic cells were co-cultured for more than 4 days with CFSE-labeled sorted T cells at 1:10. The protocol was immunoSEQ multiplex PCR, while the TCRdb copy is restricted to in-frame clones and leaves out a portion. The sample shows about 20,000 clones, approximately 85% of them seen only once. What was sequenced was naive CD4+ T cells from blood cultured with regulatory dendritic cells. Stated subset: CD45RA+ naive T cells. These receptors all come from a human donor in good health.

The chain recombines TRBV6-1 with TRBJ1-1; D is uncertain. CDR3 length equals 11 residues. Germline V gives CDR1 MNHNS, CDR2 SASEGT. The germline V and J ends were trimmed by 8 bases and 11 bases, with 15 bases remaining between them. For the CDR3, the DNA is TGTGCCAGCTGGACGAGGGCTCGCGCTTTCTTT. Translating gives CASWTRARAFF.

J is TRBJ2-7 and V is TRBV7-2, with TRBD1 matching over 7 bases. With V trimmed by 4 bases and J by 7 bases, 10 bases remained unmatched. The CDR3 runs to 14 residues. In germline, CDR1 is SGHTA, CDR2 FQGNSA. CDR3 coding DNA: TGTGCCAGCAGCTGGCTGGGACAGAACATGGAGCAGTACTTC. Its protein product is CASSWLGQNMEQYF.

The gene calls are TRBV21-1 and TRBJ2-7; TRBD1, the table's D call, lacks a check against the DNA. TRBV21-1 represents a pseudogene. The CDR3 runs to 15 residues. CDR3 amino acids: CASSNQSGVGYEQYF. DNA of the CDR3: TGTGCCAGCAGCAATCAATCAGGGGTCGGCTACGAGCAGTACTTC.

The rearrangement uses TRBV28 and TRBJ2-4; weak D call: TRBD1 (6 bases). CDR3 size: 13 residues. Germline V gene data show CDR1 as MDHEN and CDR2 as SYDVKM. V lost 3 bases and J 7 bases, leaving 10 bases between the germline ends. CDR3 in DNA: TGTGCCAGCAGTTTTGGGGACACGAACATTCAGTACTTC. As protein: CASSFGDTNIQYF. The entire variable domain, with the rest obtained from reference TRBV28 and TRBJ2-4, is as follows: DVKVTQSSRYLVKRTGEKVFLECVQDMDHENMFWYRQDPGLGLRLIYFSYDVKMKEKGDIPEGYSVSREKKERFSLILESASTNQTSMYLCASSFGDTNIQYFGAGTRLSVL.

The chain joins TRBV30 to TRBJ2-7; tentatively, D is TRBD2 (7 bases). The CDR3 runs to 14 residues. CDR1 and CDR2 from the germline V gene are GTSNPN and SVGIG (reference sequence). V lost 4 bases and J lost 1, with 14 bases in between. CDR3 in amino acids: CAWTWRGPSYEQYF. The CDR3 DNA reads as TGTGCCTGGACATGGCGGGGGCCATCCTACGAGCAGTACTTC.

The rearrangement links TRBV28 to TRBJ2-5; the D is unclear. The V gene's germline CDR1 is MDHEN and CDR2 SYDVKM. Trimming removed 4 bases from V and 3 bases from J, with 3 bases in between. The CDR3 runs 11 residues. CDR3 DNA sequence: TGTGCCAGCAGTTACAAAGAGACCCAGTACTTC. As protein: CASSYKETQYF. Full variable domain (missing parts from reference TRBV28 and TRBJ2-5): DVKVTQSSRYLVKRTGEKVFLECVQDMDHENMFWYRQDPGLGLRLIYFSYDVKMKEKGDIPEGYSVSREKKERFSLILESASTNQTSMYLCASSYKETQYFGPGTRLLVL.

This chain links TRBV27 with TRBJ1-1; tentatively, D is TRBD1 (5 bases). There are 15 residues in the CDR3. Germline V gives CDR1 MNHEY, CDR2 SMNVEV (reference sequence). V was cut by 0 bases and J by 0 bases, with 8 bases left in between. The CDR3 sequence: CASSLSWGVNTEAFF. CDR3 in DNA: TGTGCCAGCAGTTTATCCTGGGGCGTGAACACTGAAGCTTTCTTT.

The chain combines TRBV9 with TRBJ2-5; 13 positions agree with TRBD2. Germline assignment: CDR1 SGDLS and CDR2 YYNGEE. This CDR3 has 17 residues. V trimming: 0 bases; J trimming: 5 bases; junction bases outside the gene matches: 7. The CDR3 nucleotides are TGTGCCAGCAGCGTAGGGGGACTAGCGGGGAATAGGGAGACCCAGTACTTC. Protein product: CASSVGGLAGNRETQYF. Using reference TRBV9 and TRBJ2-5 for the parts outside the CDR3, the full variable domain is DSGVTQTPKHLITATGQRVTLRCSPRSGDLSVYWYQQSLDQGLQFLIQYYNGEERAKGNILERFSAQQFPDLHSELNLSSLELGDSALYFCASSVGGLAGNRETQYFGPGTRLLVL.

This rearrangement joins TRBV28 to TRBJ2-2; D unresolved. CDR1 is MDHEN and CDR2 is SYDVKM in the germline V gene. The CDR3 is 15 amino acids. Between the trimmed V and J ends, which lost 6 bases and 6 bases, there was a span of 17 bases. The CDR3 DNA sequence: TGTGCCAGCAGCGAAAGAGGCCCCGTCGCCGGGGAGCTGTTTTTT. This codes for CASSERGPVAGELFF.